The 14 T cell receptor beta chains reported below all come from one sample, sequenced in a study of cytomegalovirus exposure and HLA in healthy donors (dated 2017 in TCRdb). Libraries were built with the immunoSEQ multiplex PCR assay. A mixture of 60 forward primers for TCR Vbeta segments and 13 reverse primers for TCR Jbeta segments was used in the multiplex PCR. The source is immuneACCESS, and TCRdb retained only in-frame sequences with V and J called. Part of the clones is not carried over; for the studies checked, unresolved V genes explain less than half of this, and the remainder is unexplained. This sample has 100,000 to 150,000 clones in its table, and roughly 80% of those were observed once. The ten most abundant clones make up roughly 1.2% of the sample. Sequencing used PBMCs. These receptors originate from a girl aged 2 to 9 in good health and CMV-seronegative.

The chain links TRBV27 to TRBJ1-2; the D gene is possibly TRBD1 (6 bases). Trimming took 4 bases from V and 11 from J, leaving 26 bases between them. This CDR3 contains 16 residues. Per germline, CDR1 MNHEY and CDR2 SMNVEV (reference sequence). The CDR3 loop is CASSYHLDRTYRGYTF. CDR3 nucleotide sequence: TGTGCCAGCAGTTACCACCTTGACAGGACCTATCGTGGATACACCTTC.

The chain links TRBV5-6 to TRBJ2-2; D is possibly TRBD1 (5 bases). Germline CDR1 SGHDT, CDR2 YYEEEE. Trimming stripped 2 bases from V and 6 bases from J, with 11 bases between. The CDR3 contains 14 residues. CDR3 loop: CASSFRANAGELFF. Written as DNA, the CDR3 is TGTGCCAGCAGCTTCAGGGCTAACGCCGGGGAGCTGTTTTTT. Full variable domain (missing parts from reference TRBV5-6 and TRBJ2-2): DAGVTQSPTHLIKTRGQQVTLRCSPKSGHDTVSWYQQALGQGPQFIFQYYEEEERQRGNFPDRFSGHQFPNYSSELNVNALLLGDSALYLCASSFRANAGELFFGEGSRLTVL.

The CDR3 here is CASSSGHSGNTIYF. In nucleotides, the CDR3 is TGTGCCAGCAGCTCCGGACACTCTGGAAACACCATATATTTT. The genes are TRBV5-6 and TRBJ1-3; the D gene is possibly TRBD1 (5 bases). CDR1 is SGHDT and CDR2 is YYEEEE in the germline V gene. V was trimmed by 3 bases and J by 0 bases, leaving 7 bases between them. This CDR3 is 14 amino acids long.

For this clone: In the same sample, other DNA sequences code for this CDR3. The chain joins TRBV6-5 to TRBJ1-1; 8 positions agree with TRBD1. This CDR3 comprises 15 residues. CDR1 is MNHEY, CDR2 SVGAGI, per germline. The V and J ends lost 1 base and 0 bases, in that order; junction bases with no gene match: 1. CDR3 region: CASSYLDRVNTEAFF. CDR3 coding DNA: TGTGCCAGCAGTTACTTGGACAGGGTGAACACTGAAGCTTTCTTT.

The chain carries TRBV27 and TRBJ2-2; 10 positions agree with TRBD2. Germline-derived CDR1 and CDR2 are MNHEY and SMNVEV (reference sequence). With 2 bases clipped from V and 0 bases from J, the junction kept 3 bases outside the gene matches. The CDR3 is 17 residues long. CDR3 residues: CASSLAAGGSNTGELFF. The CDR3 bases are TGTGCCAGCAGTTTAGCAGCGGGAGGGTCGAACACCGGGGAGCTGTTTTTT.

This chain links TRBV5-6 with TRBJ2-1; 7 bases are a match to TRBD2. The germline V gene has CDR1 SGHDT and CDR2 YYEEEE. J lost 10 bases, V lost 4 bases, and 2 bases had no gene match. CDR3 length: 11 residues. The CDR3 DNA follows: TGTGCCAGCAGCGCACTAGCGGAGCAGTTCTTC. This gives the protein CASSALAEQFF.

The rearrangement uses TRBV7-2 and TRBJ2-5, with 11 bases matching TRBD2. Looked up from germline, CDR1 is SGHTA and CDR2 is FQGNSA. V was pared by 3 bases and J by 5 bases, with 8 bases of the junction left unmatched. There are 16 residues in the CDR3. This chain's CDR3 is CASSFLLAGERETQYF. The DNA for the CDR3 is TGTGCCAGCAGCTTTTTACTAGCGGGAGAGAGGGAGACCCAGTACTTC.

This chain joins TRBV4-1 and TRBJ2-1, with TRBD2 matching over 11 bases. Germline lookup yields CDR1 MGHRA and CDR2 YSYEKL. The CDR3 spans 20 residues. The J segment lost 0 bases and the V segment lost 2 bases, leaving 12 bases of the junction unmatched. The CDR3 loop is CASSQTFTGTSGGSYNEQFF. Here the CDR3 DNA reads TGCGCCAGCAGCCAAACTTTCACCGGGACTAGCGGCGGCTCCTACAATGAGCAGTTCTTC.

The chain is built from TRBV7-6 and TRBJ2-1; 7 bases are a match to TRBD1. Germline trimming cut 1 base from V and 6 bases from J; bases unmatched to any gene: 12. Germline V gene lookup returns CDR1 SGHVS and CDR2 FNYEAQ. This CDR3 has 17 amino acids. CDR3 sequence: CASSLETGVDGRNEQFF. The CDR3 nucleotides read TGTGCCAGCAGCTTAGAAACAGGGGTAGATGGTCGCAATGAGCAGTTCTTC.

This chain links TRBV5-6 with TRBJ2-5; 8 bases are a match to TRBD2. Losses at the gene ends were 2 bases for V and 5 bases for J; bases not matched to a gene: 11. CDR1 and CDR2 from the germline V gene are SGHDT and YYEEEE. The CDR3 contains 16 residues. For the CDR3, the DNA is TGTGCCAGCAGCTTTCCGAGCGGGAGCTCGGGGGAGACCCAGTACTTC. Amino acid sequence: CASSFPSGSSGETQYF.

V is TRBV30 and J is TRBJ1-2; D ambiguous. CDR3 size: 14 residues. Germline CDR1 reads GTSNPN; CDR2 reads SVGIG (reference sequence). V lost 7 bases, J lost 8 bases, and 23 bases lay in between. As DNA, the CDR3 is TGTGCCTCACCCTGGGCAGACAAAAGGAGGGGCTACACCTTC. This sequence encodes CASPWADKRRGYTF.

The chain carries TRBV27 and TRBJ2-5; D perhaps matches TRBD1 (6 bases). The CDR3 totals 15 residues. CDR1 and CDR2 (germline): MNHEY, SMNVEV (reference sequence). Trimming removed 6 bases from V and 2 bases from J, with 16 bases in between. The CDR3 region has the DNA TGTGCCAGCAGACCGACCCCCGGACAGCAAGAGACCCAGTACTTC. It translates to CASRPTPGQQETQYF.

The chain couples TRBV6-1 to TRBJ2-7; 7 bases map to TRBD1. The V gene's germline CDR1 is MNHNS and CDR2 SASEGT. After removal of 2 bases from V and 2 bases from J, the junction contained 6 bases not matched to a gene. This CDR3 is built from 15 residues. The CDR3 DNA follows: TGTGCCAGCAGTGAACCGGGGACAGCCACCTACGAGCAGTACTTC. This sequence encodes CASSEPGTATYEQYF.

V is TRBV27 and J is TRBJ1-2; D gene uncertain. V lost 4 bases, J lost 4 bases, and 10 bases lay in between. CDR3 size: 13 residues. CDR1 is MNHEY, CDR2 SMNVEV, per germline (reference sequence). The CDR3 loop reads CASSWARGYGYTF. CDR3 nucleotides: TGTGCCAGCAGTTGGGCTCGTGGCTATGGCTACACCTTC.